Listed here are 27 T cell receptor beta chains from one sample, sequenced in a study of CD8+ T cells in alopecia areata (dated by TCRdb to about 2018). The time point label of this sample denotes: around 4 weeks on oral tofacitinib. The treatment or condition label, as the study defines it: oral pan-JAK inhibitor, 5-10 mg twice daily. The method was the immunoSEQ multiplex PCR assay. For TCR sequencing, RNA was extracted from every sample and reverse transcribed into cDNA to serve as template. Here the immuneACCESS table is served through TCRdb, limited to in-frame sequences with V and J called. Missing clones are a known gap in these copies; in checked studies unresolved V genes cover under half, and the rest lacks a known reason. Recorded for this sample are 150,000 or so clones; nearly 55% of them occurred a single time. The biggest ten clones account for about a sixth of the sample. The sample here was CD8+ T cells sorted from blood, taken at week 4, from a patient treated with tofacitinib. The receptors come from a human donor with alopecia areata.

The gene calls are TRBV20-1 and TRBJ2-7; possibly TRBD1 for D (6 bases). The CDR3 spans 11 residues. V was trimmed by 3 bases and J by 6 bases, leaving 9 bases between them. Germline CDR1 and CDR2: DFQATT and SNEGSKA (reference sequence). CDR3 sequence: CSARLRGEQYF. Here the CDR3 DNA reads TGCAGTGCTAGGCTCAGGGGCGAGCAGTACTTC.

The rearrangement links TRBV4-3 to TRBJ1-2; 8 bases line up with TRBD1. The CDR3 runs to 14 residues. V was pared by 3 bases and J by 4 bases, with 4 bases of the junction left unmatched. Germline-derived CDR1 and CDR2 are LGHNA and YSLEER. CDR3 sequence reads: CASSQDREGYGYTF. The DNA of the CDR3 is TGCGCCAGCAGCCAGGACAGGGAAGGCTATGGCTACACCTTC.

The CDR3 here is CASSFATGVTAGELFF. The CDR3 DNA reads as TGTGCCAGCAGCTTTGCCACAGGGGTTACAGCCGGGGAGCTGTTTTTT. The chain couples TRBV5-6 to TRBJ2-2; 7 bases agree with TRBD1. V dropped 2 bases and J dropped 6; count of bases not matched to a gene: 10. The CDR3 extends over 16 amino acids. CDR1 and CDR2 (germline): SGHDT, YYEEEE.

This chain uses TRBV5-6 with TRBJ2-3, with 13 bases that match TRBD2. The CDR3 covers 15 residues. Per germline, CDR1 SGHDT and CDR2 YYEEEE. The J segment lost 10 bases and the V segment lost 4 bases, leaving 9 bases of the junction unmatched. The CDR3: CASSTTSGGALSQYF. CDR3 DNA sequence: TGTGCCAGCAGCACTACTAGCGGGGGGGCGCTTTCGCAGTATTTT.

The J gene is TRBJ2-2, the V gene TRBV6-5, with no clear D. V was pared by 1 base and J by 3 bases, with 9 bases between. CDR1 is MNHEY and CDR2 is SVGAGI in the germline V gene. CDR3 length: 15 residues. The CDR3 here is CASSYFSTDTGELFF. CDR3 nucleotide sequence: TGTGCCAGCAGTTACTTCTCAACGGACACCGGGGAGCTGTTTTTT.

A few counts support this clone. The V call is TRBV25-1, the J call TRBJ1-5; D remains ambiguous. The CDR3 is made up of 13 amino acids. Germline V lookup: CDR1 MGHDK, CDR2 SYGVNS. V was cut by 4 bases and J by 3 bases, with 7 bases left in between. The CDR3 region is CASSVADNQPQHF. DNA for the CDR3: TGTGCCAGCAGTGTGGCAGACAATCAGCCCCAGCATTTT.

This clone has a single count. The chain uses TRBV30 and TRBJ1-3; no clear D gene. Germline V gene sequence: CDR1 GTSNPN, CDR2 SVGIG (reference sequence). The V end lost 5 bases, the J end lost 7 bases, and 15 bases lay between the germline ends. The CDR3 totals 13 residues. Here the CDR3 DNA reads TGTGCCTGGCTCCTCAGAAACGCCAACACCATATATTTT. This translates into CAWLLRNANTIYF. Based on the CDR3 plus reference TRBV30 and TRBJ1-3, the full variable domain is SQTIHQWPATLVQPVGSPLSLECTVEGTSNPNLYWYRQAAGRGLQLLFYSVGIGQISSEVPQNLSASRPQDRQFILSSKKLLLSDSGFYLCAWLLRNANTIYFGEGSWLTVV.

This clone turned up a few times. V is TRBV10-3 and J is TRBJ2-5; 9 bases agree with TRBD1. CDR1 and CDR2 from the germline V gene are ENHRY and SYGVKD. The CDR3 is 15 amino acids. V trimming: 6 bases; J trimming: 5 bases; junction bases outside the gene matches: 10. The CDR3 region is CAIRTGQGEWETQYF. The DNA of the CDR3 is TGTGCCATCAGAACGGGACAGGGCGAGTGGGAGACCCAGTACTTC.

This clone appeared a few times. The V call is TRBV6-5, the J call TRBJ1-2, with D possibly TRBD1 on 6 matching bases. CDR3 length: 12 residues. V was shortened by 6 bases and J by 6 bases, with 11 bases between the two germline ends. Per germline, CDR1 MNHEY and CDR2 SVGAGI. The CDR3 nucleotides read TGTGCCAGCAGGCGGGACAACGATGGCTACACCTTC. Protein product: CASRRDNDGYTF.

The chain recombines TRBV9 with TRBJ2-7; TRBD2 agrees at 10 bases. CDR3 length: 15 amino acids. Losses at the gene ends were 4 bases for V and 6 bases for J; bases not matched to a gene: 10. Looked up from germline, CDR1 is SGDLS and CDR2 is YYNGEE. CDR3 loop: CASSPIGTSVGEQYF. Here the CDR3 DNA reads TGTGCCAGCAGCCCCATCGGGACTAGCGTAGGCGAGCAGTACTTC.

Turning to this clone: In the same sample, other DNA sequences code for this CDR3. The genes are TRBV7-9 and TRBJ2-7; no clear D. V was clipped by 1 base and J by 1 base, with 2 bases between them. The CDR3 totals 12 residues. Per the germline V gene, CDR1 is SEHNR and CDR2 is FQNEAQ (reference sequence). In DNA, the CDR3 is TGTGCCAGCAGCTTAGGGTCCTACGAGCAGTACTTC. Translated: CASSLGSYEQYF.

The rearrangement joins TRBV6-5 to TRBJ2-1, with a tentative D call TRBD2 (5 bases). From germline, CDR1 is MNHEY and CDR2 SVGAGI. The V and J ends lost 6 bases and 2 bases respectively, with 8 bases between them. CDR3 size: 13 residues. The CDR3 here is CASRREPYNEQFF. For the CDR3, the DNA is TGTGCCAGCAGACGGGAACCCTACAATGAGCAGTTCTTC.

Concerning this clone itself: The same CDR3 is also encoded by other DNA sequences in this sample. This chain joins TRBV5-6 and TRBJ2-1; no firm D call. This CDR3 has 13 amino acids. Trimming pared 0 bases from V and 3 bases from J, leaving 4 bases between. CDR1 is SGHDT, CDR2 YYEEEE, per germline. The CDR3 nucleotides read TGTGCCAGCAGCTTGGGCAGCTACAATGAGCAGTTCTTC. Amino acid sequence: CASSLGSYNEQFF. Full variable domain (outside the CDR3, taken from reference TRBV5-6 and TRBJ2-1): DAGVTQSPTHLIKTRGQQVTLRCSPKSGHDTVSWYQQALGQGPQFIFQYYEEEERQRGNFPDRFSGHQFPNYSSELNVNALLLGDSALYLCASSLGSYNEQFFGPGTRLTVL.

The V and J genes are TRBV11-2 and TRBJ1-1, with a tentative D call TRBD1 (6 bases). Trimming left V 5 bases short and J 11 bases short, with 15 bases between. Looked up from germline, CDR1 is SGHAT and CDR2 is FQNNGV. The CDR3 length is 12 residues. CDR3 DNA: TGTGCCAGCAGCCCGGGGACACCCGAGGCTTTCTTT. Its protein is CASSPGTPEAFF.

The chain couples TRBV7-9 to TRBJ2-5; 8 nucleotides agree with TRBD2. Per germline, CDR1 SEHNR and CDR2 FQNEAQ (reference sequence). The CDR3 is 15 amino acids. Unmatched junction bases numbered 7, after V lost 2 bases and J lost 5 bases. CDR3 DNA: TGTGCCAGCAGCTTAACCGGGAGGGTGAAGGAGACCCAGTACTTC. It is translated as CASSLTGRVKETQYF.

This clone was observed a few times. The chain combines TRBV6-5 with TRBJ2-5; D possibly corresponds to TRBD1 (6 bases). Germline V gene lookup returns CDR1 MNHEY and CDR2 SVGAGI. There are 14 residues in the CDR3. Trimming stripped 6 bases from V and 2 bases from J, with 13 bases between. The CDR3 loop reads CASSSLTGQETQYF. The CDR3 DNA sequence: TGTGCCAGCAGCTCTTTGACAGGACAAGAGACCCAGTACTTC.

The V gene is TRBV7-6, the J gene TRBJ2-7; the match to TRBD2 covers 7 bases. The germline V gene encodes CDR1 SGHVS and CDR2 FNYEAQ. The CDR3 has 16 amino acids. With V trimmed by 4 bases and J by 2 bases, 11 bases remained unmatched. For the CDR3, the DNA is TGTGCCAGCAGCTCCGGGGTGGTGGGGGGGACCTACGAGCAGTACTTC. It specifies CASSSGVVGGTYEQYF.

CDR3 sequence: CASSYLSSYNSPLHF. The CDR3 DNA sequence: TGTGCCAGCAGTTACCTGAGCTCCTATAATTCACCCCTCCACTTT. The chain joins TRBV27 to TRBJ1-6; unclear D gene. Germline V lookup: CDR1 MNHEY, CDR2 SMNVEV (reference sequence). The CDR3 consists of 15 residues. V was cut by 4 bases and J by 0 bases, with 7 bases left in between.

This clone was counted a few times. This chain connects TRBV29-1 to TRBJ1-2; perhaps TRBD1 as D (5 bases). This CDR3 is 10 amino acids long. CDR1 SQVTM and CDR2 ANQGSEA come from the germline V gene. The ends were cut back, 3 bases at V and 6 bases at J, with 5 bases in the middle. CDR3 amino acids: CSVEGDGYTF. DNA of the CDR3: TGCAGCGTTGAGGGGGATGGCTACACCTTC.

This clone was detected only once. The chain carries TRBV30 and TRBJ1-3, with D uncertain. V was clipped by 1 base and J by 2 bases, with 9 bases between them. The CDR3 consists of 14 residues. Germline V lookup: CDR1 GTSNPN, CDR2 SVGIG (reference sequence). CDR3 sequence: CAWSAGRAGNTIYF. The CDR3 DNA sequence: TGTGCCTGGAGTGCCGGAAGGGCTGGAAACACCATATATTTT.

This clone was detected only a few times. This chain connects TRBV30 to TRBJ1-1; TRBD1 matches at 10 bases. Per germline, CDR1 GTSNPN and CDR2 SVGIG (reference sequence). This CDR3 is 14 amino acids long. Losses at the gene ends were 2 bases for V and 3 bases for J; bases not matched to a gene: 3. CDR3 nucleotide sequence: TGTGCCTGGAGTACCGGACAGGGGGACACTGAAGCTTTCTTT. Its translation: CAWSTGQGDTEAFF.

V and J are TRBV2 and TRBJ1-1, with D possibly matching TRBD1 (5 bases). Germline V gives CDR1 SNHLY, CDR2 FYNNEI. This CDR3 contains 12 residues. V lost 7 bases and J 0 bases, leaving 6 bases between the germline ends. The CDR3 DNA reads TGTGCCAGCACAGGGATGAACACTGAAGCTTTCTTT. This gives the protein CASTGMNTEAFF.

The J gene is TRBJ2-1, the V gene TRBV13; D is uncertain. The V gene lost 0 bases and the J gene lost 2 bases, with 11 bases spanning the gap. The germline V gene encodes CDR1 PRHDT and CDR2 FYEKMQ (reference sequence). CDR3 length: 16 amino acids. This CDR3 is CASSLGGRRTYNEQFF. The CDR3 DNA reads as TGTGCCAGCAGCTTAGGGGGCCGTCGTACCTACAATGAGCAGTTCTTC.

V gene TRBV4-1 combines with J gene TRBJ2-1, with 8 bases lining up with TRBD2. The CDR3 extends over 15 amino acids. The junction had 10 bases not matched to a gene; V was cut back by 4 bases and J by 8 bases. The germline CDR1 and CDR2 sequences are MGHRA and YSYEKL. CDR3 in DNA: TGCGCCAGCAGCCTTTTCGGGGGGGTCTGGGATGAGCAGTTCTTC. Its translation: CASSLFGGVWDEQFF.

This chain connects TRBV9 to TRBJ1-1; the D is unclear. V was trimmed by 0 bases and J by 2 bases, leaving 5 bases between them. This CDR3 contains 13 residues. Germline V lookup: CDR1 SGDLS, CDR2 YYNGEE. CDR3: CASSVVDNTEAFF. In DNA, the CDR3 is TGTGCCAGCAGCGTAGTAGATAACACTGAAGCTTTCTTT.

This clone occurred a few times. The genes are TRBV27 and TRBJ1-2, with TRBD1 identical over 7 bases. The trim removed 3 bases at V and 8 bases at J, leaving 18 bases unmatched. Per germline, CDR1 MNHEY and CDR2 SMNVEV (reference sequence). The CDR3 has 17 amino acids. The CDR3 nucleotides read TGTGCCAGCAGTTTGGGGTACCGGGACAGCAGCATTGAGGGCTACACCTTC. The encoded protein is CASSLGYRDSSIEGYTF.

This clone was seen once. For the CDR3, the DNA is TGTGCCTGGGAAGCGGGGGCCCACAATGAGCAGTTCTTC. Amino acids: CAWEAGAHNEQFF. The chain recombines TRBV30 with TRBJ2-1, with TRBD2 matching over 8 bases. Germline CDR1 GTSNPN, CDR2 SVGIG (reference sequence). V trimming: 5 bases; J trimming: 5 bases; junction bases outside the gene matches: 5. The CDR3 contains 13 residues.